A selection of T cell receptor beta chains follows, all from one sample in a study of early T cells in non-severe SARS-CoV-2 infection. TCRdb used MiXCR to reprocess the 5' RACE reads, holding one entry per CDR3 protein. The data hold more than 85,000 distinct CDR3 sequences, with about 15% observed a single time. What was sequenced was whole blood. The receptors stem from an adult who was a healthcare worker with PCR-confirmed SARS-CoV-2 infection or an uninfected control (not recorded which). Each CDR3 is given with its conserved first and last residue. The D gene is left open where the match is weak. Only part of the rows carry a size: once, few, many, or a class if the clone is expanded.

clone_size | j_call | d_call | v_call | cdr3_aa | cdr3_nt
few | TRBJ1-5 | TRBD1 | TRBV7-9 | CASSSDRGAHQPQHF | TGTGCCAGCAGCTCCGACAGGGGGGCCCATCAGCCCCAGCATTTT
NA | TRBJ2-2 | NA | TRBV29-1 | CSALRGNTGELFF | TGCAGCGCGCTGCGGGGGAACACCGGGGAGCTGTTTTTT
NA | TRBJ2-5 | NA | TRBV6-2/TRBV6-3 | CASSDQETQYF | TGTGCCAGCAGTGACCAAGAGACCCAGTACTTC
few | TRBJ2-7 | NA | TRBV5-1 | CASRTGNFPSYEQYF | TGCGCCAGCAGAACAGGGAATTTCCCCTCCTACGAGCAGTACTTC
few | TRBJ2-5 | NA | TRBV28 | CASRRPKERTQYF | TGTGCCAGCAGAAGGCCTAAAGAGAGGACCCAGTACTTC
few | TRBJ1-2 | NA | TRBV20-1 | CSAGSVRLLYGYTF | TGCAGTGCTGGCTCAGTTCGTCTGCTCTATGGCTACACCTTC
NA | TRBJ2-1 | TRBD2 | TRBV5-1 | CASSLVAGVENEQFF | TGCGCCAGCAGCTTAGTAGCGGGAGTCGAAAATGAGCAGTTCTTC
few | TRBJ2-4 | TRBD1 | TRBV18 | CASSPSDREAKNIQYF | TGTGCCAGCTCACCCTCGGACAGGGAAGCCAAAAACATTCAGTACTTC
many | TRBJ2-1 | NA | TRBV4-3 | CASSPWDDEQFF | TGCGCCAGCAGCCCATGGGACGATGAGCAGTTCTTC
NA | TRBJ2-5 | TRBD2 | TRBV10-3 | CAISDIGSGSGETQYF | TGTGCCATCAGTGATATAGGTAGCGGGAGTGGCGAGACCCAGTACTTC
many | TRBJ2-2 | NA | TRBV19 | CASSTGRVNTGELFF | TGTGCCAGTAGTACCGGGCGAGTTAACACCGGGGAGCTGTTTTTT
NA | TRBJ2-5 | TRBD1 | TRBV20-1 | CSAKLGAGTEPGTQYF | TGCAGTGCAAAGCTGGGGGCAGGGACAGAGCCTGGGACCCAGTACTTC
few | TRBJ2-2 | NA | TRBV12-5 | CASGLFPGGFGGELFF | TGTGCTAGTGGTTTGTTCCCCGGGGGTTTCGGCGGGGAGCTGTTTTTT
few | TRBJ2-6 | NA | TRBV13 | CASSFTSGANVLTF | TGTGCCAGCAGCTTCACTTCTGGGGCCAACGTCCTGACTTTC
many | TRBJ1-3 | NA | TRBV10-3 | CAISEIPIPGNTIYF | TGTGCCATCAGTGAGATACCAATCCCTGGAAACACCATATATTTT
NA | TRBJ1-6 | NA | TRBV20-1 | CSASRAADSPLHF | TGCAGTGCCTCCAGGGCCGCCGATTCACCCCTCCACTTT
few | TRBJ2-6 | NA | TRBV7-2 | CASRASGANVLTF | TGTGCCAGCCGGGCGTCGGGGGCCAACGTCCTGACTTTC
few | TRBJ1-2 | NA | TRBV20-1 | CSAPVLDSNLNYGYTF | TGCAGTGCCCCGGTACTGGACAGCAACCTTAACTATGGCTACACCTTC
NA | TRBJ2-4 | TRBD2 | TRBV30 | CAWSGLAGAKNIQYF | TGTGCCTGGAGTGGACTAGCGGGAGCCAAAAACATTCAGTACTTC
NA | TRBJ2-2 | TRBD1 | TRBV6-1 | CASSGQGGSGELFF | TGTGCCAGCAGCGGACAGGGGGGAAGCGGGGAGCTGTTTTTT
few | TRBJ1-1 | TRBD1 | TRBV14 | CASSQAWTGGRSGEAFF | TGTGCCAGCAGCCAAGCCTGGACAGGGGGCCGCTCGGGTGAAGCTTTCTTT
NA | TRBJ2-3 | TRBD2 | TRBV6-5 | CASSYSETSGRLTSTDTQYF | TGTGCCAGCAGTTACTCGGAGACTAGCGGGAGGTTAACTAGCACAGATACGCAGTATTTT
NA | TRBJ2-3 | NA | TRBV18 | CASSPPLGGGPGTQYF | TGTGCCAGCTCACCACCGTTAGGAGGCGGGCCGGGTACGCAGTATTTT
NA | TRBJ2-3 | TRBD1 | TRBV7-9 | CASSSILEPWDRATDTQYF | TGTGCCAGCAGCTCTATCCTTGAACCATGGGACAGGGCAACAGATACGCAGTATTTT
NA | TRBJ2-7 | TRBD2 | TRBV10-2 | CASGDYSYEQYF | TGCGCCAGCGGGGACTACTCCTACGAGCAGTACTTC
few | TRBJ1-2 | NA | TRBV7-9 | CASSPGAEGYTF | TGTGCCAGCAGCCCCGGGGCAGAAGGCTACACCTTC
many | TRBJ1-2 | NA | TRBV4-3 | CASSPQPKGSFYGYTF | TGCGCCAGCAGCCCCCAACCCAAGGGAAGCTTCTATGGCTACACCTTC
few | TRBJ1-1 | TRBD1 | TRBV20-1 | CSFGQGGTEAFF | TGCAGTTTTGGACAGGGCGGCACTGAAGCTTTCTTT
NA | TRBJ2-3 | NA | TRBV5-6 | CASSLFKRGGSTDTQYF | TGTGCCAGCAGCTTGTTCAAAAGGGGCGGTAGCACAGATACGCAGTATTTT